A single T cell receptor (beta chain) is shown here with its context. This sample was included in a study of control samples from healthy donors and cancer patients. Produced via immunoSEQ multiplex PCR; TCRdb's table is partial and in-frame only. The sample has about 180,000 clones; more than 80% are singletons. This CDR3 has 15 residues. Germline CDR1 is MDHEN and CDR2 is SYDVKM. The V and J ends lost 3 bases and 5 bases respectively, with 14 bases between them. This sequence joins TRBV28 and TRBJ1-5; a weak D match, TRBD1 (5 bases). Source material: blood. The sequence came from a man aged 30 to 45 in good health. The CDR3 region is CASSFPTMGDQPQHF. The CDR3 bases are TGTGCCAGCAGTTTCCCCACGATGGGGGATCAGCCCCAGCATTTT.